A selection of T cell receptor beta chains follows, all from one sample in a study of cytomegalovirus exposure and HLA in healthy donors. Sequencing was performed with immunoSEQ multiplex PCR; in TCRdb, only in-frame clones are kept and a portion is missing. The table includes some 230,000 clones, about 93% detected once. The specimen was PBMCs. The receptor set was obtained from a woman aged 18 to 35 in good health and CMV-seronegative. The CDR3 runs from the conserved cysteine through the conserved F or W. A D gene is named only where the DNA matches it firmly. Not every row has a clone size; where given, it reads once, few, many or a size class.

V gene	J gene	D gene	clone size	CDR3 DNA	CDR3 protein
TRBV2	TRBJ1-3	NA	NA	TGTGCCAGCAGTGAAGGGAGTACAGGGTCGGGAAACACCATATATTTT	CASSEGSTGSGNTIYF
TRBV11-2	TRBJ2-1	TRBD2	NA	TGTGCCAGCAGCTTAGATCGTAGCGGGAGGAACAATGAGCAGTTCTTC	CASSLDRSGRNNEQFF
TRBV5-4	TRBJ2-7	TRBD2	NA	TGTGCCAGCAGCCCCCCCGGAGCGGGACTAGGGGAGCAGTACTTC	CASSPPGAGLGEQYF
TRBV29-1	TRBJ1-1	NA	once	TGCAGCGTTGACTCCCCGCAGTTGTGGACTGAAGCTTTCTTT	CSVDSPQLWTEAFF
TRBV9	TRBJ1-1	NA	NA	TGTGCCAGCAGCGATTACAGGGCCACTGAAGCTTTCTTT	CASSDYRATEAFF
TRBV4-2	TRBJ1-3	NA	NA	TGTGCCAGCAGCCAAGTGCGGGACCGGGGGGGAAACACCATATATTTT	CASSQVRDRGGNTIYF
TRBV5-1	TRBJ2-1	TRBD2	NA	TGCGCCAGCAGCCCTAGCGGGAGATCCTTCAATGAGCAGTTCTTC	CASSPSGRSFNEQFF
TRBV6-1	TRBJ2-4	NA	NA	TGTGCCAGCAGTGAGTGGACAGTAGCCAAAAACATTCAGTACTTC	CASSEWTVAKNIQYF
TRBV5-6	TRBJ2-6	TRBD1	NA	TGTGCCAGCAGCAGAATAGACAGGGATGGTAGGACCGGGGCCAACGTCCTGACTTTC	CASSRIDRDGRTGANVLTF
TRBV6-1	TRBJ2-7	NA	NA	TGTGCCAGCAGTACCAGGGACGAGCAGTACTTC	CASSTRDEQYF
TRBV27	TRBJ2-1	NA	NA	TGTGCCAGCAGTCTAAGCTCCTACAATGAGCAGTTCTTC	CASSLSSYNEQFF
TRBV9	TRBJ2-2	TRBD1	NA	TGTGCCAGCAGCGTAGGAGGATCAGGGGGCAACACCGGGGAGCTGTTTTTT	CASSVGGSGGNTGELFF
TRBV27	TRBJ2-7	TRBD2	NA	TGTGCCAGCAGTTTAGCGGGAGGGCCTCGGGAGCAGTACTTC	CASSLAGGPREQYF
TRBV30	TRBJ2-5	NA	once	TGTGCCTGGAGGAGGGAGACCCAGTACTTC	CAWRRETQYF
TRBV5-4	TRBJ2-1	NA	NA	TGTGCCAGCAGCTTAGACAGGGAGGCGCAGTTCTTC	CASSLDREAQFF
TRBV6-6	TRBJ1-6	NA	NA	TGTGCCAGCAGTTACGGAGGGAACTCCTATAATTCACCCCTCCACTTT	CASSYGGNSYNSPLHF